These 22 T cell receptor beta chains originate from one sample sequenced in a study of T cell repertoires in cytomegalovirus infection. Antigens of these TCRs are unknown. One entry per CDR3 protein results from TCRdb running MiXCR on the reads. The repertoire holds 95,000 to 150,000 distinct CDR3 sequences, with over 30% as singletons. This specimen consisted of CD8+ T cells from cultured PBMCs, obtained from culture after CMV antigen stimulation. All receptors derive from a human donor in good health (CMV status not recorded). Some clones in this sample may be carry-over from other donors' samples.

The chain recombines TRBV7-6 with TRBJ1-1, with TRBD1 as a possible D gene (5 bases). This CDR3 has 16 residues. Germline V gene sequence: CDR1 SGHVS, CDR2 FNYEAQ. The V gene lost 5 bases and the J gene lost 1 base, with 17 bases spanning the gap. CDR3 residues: CASSERAQGTNTEAFF. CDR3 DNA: TGTGCCAGCAGCGAAAGGGCACAAGGGACGAACACTGAAGCTTTCTTT.

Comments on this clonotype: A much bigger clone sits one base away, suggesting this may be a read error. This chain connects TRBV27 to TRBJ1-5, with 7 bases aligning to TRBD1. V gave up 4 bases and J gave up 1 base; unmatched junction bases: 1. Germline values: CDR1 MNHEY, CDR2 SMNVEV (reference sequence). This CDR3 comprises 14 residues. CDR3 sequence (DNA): TGTGCCAGCAGTTCGACAGGGAGCAATCAGCCCCAGCATTTT. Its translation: CASSSTGSNQPQHF.

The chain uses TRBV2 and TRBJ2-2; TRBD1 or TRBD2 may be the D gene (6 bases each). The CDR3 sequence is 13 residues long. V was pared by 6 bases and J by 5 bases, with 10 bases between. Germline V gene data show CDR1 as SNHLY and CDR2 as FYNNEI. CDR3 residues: CASSGGETGELFF. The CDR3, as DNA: TGTGCCAGCAGCGGGGGCGAGACCGGGGAGCTGTTTTTT. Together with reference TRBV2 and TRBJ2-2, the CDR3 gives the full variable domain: EPEVTQTPSHQVTQMGQEVILRCVPISNHLYFYWYRQILGQKVEFLVSFYNNEISEKSEIFDDQFSVERPDGSNFTLKIRSTKLEDSAMYFCASSGGETGELFFGEGSRLTVL.

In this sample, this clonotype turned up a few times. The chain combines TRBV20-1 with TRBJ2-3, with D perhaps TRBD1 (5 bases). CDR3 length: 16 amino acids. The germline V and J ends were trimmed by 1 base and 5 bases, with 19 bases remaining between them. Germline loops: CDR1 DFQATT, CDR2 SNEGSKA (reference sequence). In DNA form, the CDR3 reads TGCAGTGCTAGAGTACGTGCGGACCCAAGGGGAGATACGCAGTATTTT. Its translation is CSARVRADPRGDTQYF.

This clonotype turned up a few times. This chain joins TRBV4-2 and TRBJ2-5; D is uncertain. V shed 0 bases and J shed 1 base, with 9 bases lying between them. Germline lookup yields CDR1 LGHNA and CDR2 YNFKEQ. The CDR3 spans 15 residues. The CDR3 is CASSQESGAQETQYF. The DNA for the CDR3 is TGTGCCAGCAGCCAAGAATCGGGTGCCCAAGAGACCCAGTACTTC.

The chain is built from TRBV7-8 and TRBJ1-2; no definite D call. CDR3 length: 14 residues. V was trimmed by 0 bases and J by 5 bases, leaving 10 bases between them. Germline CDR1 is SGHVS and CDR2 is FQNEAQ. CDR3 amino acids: CASSLAGGIYGYTF. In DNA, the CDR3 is TGTGCCAGCAGCTTAGCGGGTGGAATTTATGGCTACACCTTC.

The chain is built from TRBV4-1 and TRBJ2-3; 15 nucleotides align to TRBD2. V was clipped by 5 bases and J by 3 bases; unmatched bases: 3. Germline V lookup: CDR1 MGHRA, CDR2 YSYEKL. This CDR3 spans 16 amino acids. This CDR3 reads CASSEGLAGGTDTQYF. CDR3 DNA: TGCGCCAGCAGCGAGGGACTAGCGGGGGGAACAGATACGCAGTATTTT.

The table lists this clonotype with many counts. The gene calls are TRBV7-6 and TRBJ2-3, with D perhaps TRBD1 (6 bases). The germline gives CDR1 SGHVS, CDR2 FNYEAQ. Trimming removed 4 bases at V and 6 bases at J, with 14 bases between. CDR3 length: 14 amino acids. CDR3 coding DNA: TGTGCCAGCAGCTCAGGGGCTCGAGAGGATACGCAGTATTTT. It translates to CASSSGAREDTQYF.

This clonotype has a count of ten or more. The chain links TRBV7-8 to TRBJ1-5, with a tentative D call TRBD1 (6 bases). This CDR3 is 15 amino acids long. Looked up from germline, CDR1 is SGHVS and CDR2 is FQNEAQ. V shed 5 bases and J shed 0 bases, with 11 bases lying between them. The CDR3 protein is CASSVGTYSNQPQHF. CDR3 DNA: TGTGCCAGCAGCGTCGGGACATATAGCAATCAGCCCCAGCATTTT. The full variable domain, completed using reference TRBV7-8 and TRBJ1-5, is GAGVSQSPRYKVAKRGQDVALRCDPISGHVSLFWYQQALGQGPEFLTYFQNEAQLDKSGLPSDRFFAERPEGSVSTLKIQRTQQEDSAVYLCASSVGTYSNQPQHFGDGTRLSIL.

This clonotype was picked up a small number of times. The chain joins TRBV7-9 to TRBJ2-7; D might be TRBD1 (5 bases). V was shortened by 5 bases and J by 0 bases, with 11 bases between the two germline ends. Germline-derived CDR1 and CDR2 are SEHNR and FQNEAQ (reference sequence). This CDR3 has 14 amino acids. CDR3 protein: CASSPGPASYEQYF. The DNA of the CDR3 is TGTGCCAGCAGCCCAGGGCCGGCCTCCTACGAGCAGTACTTC.

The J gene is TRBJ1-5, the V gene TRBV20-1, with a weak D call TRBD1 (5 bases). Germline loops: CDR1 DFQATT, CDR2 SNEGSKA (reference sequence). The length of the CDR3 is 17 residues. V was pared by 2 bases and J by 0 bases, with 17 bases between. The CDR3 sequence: CSARLTESHNSNQPQHF. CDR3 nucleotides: TGCAGTGCTAGACTGACAGAGTCCCACAATAGCAATCAGCCCCAGCATTTT.

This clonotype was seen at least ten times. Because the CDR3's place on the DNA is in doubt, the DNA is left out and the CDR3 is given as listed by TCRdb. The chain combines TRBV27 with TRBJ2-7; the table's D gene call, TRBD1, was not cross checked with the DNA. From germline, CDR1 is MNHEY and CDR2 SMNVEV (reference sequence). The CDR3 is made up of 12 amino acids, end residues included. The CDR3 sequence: CASSFGAGEKYF.

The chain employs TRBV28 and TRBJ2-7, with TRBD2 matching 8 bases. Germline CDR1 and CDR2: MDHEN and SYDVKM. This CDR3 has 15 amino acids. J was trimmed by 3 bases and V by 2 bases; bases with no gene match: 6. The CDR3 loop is CASSLMLAGIYEQYF. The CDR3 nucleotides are TGTGCCAGCAGTTTAATGTTAGCGGGGATCTACGAGCAGTACTTC.

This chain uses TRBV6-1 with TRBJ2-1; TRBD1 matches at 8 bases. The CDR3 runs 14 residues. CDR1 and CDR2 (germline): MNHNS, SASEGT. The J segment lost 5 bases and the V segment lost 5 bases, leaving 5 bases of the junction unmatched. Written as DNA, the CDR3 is TGTGCCAGCAGTCAGGGACAGGCCCACAATGAGCAGTTCTTC. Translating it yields CASSQGQAHNEQFF.

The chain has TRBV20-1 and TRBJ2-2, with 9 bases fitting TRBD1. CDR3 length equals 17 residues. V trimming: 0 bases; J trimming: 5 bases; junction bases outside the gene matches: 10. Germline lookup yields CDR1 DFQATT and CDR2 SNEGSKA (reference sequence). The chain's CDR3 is CSARDQPGQGLTGELFF. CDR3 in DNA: TGCAGTGCTAGAGATCAACCGGGACAGGGTCTGACCGGGGAGCTGTTTTTT.

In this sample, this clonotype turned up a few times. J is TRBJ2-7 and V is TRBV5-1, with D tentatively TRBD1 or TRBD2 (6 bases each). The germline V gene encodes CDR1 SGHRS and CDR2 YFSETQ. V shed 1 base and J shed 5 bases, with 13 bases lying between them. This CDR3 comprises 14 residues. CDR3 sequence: CASSLRGLPNEQYF. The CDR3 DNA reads TGCGCCAGCAGCTTGCGGGGGCTCCCGAACGAGCAGTACTTC. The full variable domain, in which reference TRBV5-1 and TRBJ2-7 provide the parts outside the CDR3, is KAGVTQTPRYLIKTRGQQVTLSCSPISGHRSVSWYQQTPGQGLQFLFEYFSETQRNKGNFPGRFSGRQFSNSRSEMNVSTLELGDSALYLCASSLRGLPNEQYFGPGTRLTVT.

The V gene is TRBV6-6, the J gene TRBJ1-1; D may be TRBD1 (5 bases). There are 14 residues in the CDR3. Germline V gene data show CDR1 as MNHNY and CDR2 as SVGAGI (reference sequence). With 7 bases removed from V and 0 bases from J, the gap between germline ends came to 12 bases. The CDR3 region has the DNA TGTGCCAGCACCCCGGGACCGATGAACACTGAAGCTTTCTTT. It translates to CASTPGPMNTEAFF.

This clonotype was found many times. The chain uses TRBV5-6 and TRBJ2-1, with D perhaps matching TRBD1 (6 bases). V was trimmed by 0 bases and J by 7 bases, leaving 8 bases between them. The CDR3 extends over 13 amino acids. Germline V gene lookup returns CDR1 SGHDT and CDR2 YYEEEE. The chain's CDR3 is CASSLGQGNEQFF. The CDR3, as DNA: TGTGCCAGCAGCTTGGGGCAGGGGAATGAGCAGTTCTTC.

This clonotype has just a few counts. The CDR3 sequence is CASSRQLEGEQFF. CDR3 DNA: TGCGCCAGCAGCCGGCAACTAGAGGGTGAGCAGTTCTTC. V gene TRBV4-1 combines with J gene TRBJ2-1; a possible D gene is TRBD2 (5 bases). The V end was cut by 4 bases, the J end by 9 bases, with 13 bases between. The CDR3 has 13 amino acids. Germline CDR1 is MGHRA and CDR2 is YSYEKL.

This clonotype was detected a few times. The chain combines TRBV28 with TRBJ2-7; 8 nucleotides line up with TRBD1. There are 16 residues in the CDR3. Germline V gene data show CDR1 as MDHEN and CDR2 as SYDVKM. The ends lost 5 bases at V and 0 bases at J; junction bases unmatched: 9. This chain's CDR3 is CASSITTGDSSYEQYF. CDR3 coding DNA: TGTGCCAGCAGTATAACGACAGGGGACAGCTCCTACGAGCAGTACTTC.

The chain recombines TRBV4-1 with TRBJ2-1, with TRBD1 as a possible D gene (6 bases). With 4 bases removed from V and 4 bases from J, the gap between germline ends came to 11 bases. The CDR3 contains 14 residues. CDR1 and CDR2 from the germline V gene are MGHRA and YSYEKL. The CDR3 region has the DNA TGCGCCAGCAGCCCCCGGGACACTTACAATGAGCAGTTCTTC. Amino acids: CASSPRDTYNEQFF.

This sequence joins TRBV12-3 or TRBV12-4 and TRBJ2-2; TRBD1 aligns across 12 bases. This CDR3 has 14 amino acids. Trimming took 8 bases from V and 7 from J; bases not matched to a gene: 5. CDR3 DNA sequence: TGTGCCAGCTGGGGACAGGGGGCAGTCGGGGAGCTGTTTTTT. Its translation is CASWGQGAVGELFF.